This T cell receptor (beta chain) was captured in a study of cytomegalovirus exposure and HLA in healthy donors. This CDR3 region has 16 residues. Germline assignment: CDR1 MNHNS and CDR2 SASEGT. J was trimmed by 3 bases and V by 1 base; bases with no gene match: 5. Primers for the PCR totalled 60 Vbeta and 13 Jbeta. Assay: immunoSEQ multiplex PCR; the TCRdb copy retains only in-frame clones and omits some. Counted here are about 200,000 clones, roughly 80% occurring once; the ten biggest clones make up 1.5% to 2%. This clone showed up just a few times. V is TRBV6-1 and J is TRBJ2-7; TRBD1 matches 11 bases. The source material was PBMCs. The receptor comes from a man aged 50-60 years in good health and CMV-seronegative. DNA for the CDR3: TGTGCCAGCAGTGAAGACCTCGGGACAGGGGGCTACGAGCAGTACTTC. Residues: CASSEDLGTGGYEQYF.